Listed here are 21 T cell receptor beta chains from one sample, sequenced in a study of OX40 agonist ivuxolimab in advanced cancers. Only in-frame clones appear in the TCRdb table, and some are missing; sequencing was by immunoSEQ multiplex PCR. This sample has more than 70,000 clones; roughly nine tenths occur once, and the top ten carry about an eighth. The starting material was CD4+ or CD8+ T cells sorted from blood, obtained in a trial of the OX40 agonist ivuxolimab. The receptors were gathered from an adult with an advanced solid tumor such as melanoma, head and neck, liver or kidney cancer.

V and J are TRBV11-3 and TRBJ2-7; D perhaps matches TRBD1 (6 bases). The CDR3 is made up of 13 amino acids. The V end lost 0 bases, the J end lost 6 bases, and 9 bases lay between the germline ends. Germline values: CDR1 SGHNT, CDR2 YENEEA. This CDR3 reads CASSLDRGGEQYF. The CDR3 region has the DNA TGTGCCAGCAGCTTAGATAGAGGGGGCGAGCAGTACTTC. The complete variable domain, with remaining parts taken from reference TRBV11-3 and TRBJ2-7, reads EAGVVQSPRYKIIEKKQPVAFWCNPISGHNTLYWYLQNLGQGPELLIRYENEEAVDDSQLPKDRFSAERLKGVDSTLKIQPAELGDSAVYLCASSLDRGGEQYFGPGTRLTVT.

This chain uses TRBV9 with TRBJ2-7; a possible D gene is TRBD1 (5 bases). Germline CDR1 is SGDLS and CDR2 is YYNGEE. V lost 5 bases to trimming and J lost 0 bases, with 15 bases between them. The CDR3 length is 15 residues. CDR3 in amino acids: CASSLQAGRSYEQYF. The CDR3 DNA sequence: TGTGCCAGCAGTTTACAGGCAGGCCGCTCCTACGAGCAGTACTTC.

This chain joins TRBV15 and TRBJ2-5, with 9 nucleotides matching TRBD1. CDR1 LNHNV and CDR2 YYDKDF come from the germline V gene (reference sequence). This CDR3 region has 19 residues. The V gene end was trimmed by 1 base and the J gene end by 2 bases; junction bases not matched to a gene: 14. The chain's CDR3 is CATSRVLPPQGQGQETQYF. CDR3 DNA sequence: TGTGCCACCAGCAGAGTTCTACCTCCCCAAGGACAGGGGCAAGAGACCCAGTACTTC.

The rearrangement links TRBV28 to TRBJ2-7; possibly TRBD1 for D (6 bases). V lost 9 bases, J lost 2 bases, and 11 bases lay in between. There are 12 residues in the CDR3. The germline V gene encodes CDR1 MDHEN and CDR2 SYDVKM. The CDR3 loop is CASQGSAYEQYF. The CDR3 bases are TGTGCCAGTCAGGGGAGCGCCTACGAGCAGTACTTC.

The CDR3 here is CASSNPVRVRDGEAFF. The CDR3 DNA sequence: TGCGCCAGCAGTAACCCCGTCAGGGTCCGTGATGGTGAAGCTTTCTTT. The V and J genes are TRBV4-1 and TRBJ1-1, with a weak D call TRBD1 (5 bases). V was pared by 6 bases and J by 7 bases, with 24 bases between. This CDR3 spans 16 amino acids. Germline CDR1 and CDR2: MGHRA and YSYEKL.

The chain links TRBV28 to TRBJ1-2; D possibly corresponds to TRBD1 (5 bases). V lost 6 bases, J lost 4 bases, and 15 bases lay in between. The CDR3 loop spans 14 amino acids. The V gene's germline CDR1 is MDHEN and CDR2 SYDVKM. The CDR3 reads CASSPFDSFYGYTF. CDR3 sequence (DNA): TGTGCCAGCAGCCCCTTCGACAGCTTCTATGGCTACACCTTC.

This clone appeared once. The rearrangement uses TRBV19 and TRBJ1-1; D remains ambiguous. The CDR3 contains 15 residues. CDR1 is LNHDA and CDR2 is SQIVND in the germline V gene (reference sequence). V lost 3 bases and J lost 1, with 12 bases in between. The CDR3 sequence is CASSITPTGNTEAFF. The CDR3 nucleotides read TGTGCCAGTAGTATCACTCCGACGGGGAACACTGAAGCTTTCTTT.

The rearrangement uses TRBV6-1 and TRBJ2-2; D uncertain. V was shortened by 7 bases and J by 2 bases, with 5 bases between the two germline ends. CDR1 and CDR2 (germline): MNHNS, SASEGT. This CDR3 has 12 amino acids. CDR3 in amino acids: CASIGNTGELFF. CDR3 coding DNA: TGTGCCAGCATCGGAAACACCGGGGAGCTGTTTTTT.

The chain recombines TRBV5-1 with TRBJ2-5, with 11 bases identical to TRBD2. V gave up 1 base and J gave up 3 bases; unmatched junction bases: 5. From germline, CDR1 is SGHRS and CDR2 YFSETQ. CDR3 size: 16 residues. The CDR3 DNA reads as TGCGCCAGCAGCTTGTCCTTAGCGGGAGGGGAAGAGACCCAGTACTTC. Its translation: CASSLSLAGGEETQYF. Variable domain in full (rest from reference TRBV5-1 and TRBJ2-5): KAGVTQTPRYLIKTRGQQVTLSCSPISGHRSVSWYQQTPGQGLQFLFEYFSETQRNKGNFPGRFSGRQFSNSRSEMNVSTLELGDSALYLCASSLSLAGGEETQYFGPGTRLLVL.

Only one count was recorded for this clone. The genes are TRBV5-1 and TRBJ2-7; D is undetermined. CDR1 SGHRS and CDR2 YFSETQ come from the germline V gene. The CDR3 has 14 amino acids. Trimming pared 7 bases from V and 5 bases from J, leaving 19 bases between. For the CDR3, the DNA is TGCGCCAGCTCGACGCGTTACGGTTTAAACGAGCAGTACTTC. This codes for CASSTRYGLNEQYF.

J is TRBJ2-1 and V is TRBV10-1; tentative D call: TRBD2 (6 bases). The CDR3 is made up of 14 amino acids. Per the germline V gene, CDR1 is WNHNN and CDR2 is SYGVQD (reference sequence). The V and J ends lost 0 bases and 12 bases respectively, with 15 bases between them. CDR3 nucleotides: TGCGCCAGCAGTGAGTCGTTAGCGGTACGCATGCAGTTCTTC. Amino acids: CASSESLAVRMQFF.

This chain joins TRBV5-1 and TRBJ1-5, with a weak D call TRBD1 (5 bases). CDR1 is SGHRS, CDR2 YFSETQ, per germline. V lost 4 bases to trimming and J lost 6 bases, with 14 bases between them. The CDR3 sequence is 14 residues long. CDR3 protein: CASSVAGFPQPQHF. The CDR3 DNA reads as TGCGCCAGCAGCGTCGCAGGGTTCCCTCAGCCCCAGCATTTT.

The V gene is TRBV11-2, the J gene TRBJ2-3, with D perhaps TRBD1 (6 bases). Germline assignment: CDR1 SGHAT and CDR2 FQNNGV. Trimming took off 3 bases at V and 3 bases at J, with 10 bases between the two ends. This CDR3 has 14 residues. The DNA of the CDR3 is TGTGCCAGCAGCTTTTGGCAGGGGACAGATACGCAGTATTTT. Translating it yields CASSFWQGTDTQYF. Variable domain in full (rest from reference TRBV11-2 and TRBJ2-3): EAGVAQSPRYKIIEKRQSVAFWCNPISGHATLYWYQQILGQGPKLLIQFQNNGVVDDSQLPKDRFSAERLKGVDSTLKIQPAKLEDSAVYLCASSFWQGTDTQYFGPGTRLTVL.

The V and J genes are TRBV7-2 and TRBJ1-1; the D is unclear. The V and J ends lost 3 bases and 5 bases respectively, with 13 bases between them. CDR1 and CDR2 from the germline V gene are SGHTA and FQGNSA. The CDR3 is made up of 14 amino acids. The CDR3 region has the DNA TGTGCCAGCAGCTTCTCCGGGGTTGAAACTGAAGCTTTCTTT. As protein: CASSFSGVETEAFF.

The J gene is TRBJ1-5, the V gene TRBV19, with 9 bases matching TRBD1. The J segment lost 3 bases and the V segment lost 6 bases, leaving 9 bases of the junction unmatched. Germline CDR1 LNHDA, CDR2 SQIVND (reference sequence). The CDR3 contains 16 residues. CDR3 nucleotide sequence: TGTGCCAGTAGCCCAAGAGGGACAGGGAACAATCAGCCCCAGCATTTT. It encodes CASSPRGTGNNQPQHF.

The V gene is TRBV28, the J gene TRBJ2-2, with TRBD1 identical over 7 bases. Germline CDR1 MDHEN, CDR2 SYDVKM. The CDR3 spans 14 residues. The ends lost 10 bases at V and 6 bases at J; junction bases unmatched: 11. CDR3 sequence (DNA): TGTGCCACCCTATCCACAGGGGCCGCCGGGGAGCTGTTTTTT. It encodes CATLSTGAAGELFF. Based on the CDR3 plus reference TRBV28 and TRBJ2-2, the full variable domain is DVKVTQSSRYLVKRTGEKVFLECVQDMDHENMFWYRQDPGLGLRLIYFSYDVKMKEKGDIPEGYSVSREKKERFSLILESASTNQTSMYLCATLSTGAAGELFFGEGSRLTVL.

The chain has TRBV5-1 and TRBJ2-6; no firm D call. V was pared by 0 bases and J by 2 bases, with 6 bases between. Germline values: CDR1 SGHRS, CDR2 YFSETQ. The CDR3 is 15 residues long. DNA for the CDR3: TGCGCCAGCAGCTTGGGCGCGGCTGGGGCCAACGTCCTGACTTTC. It translates to CASSLGAAGANVLTF. Based on the CDR3 plus reference TRBV5-1 and TRBJ2-6, the full variable domain is KAGVTQTPRYLIKTRGQQVTLSCSPISGHRSVSWYQQTPGQGLQFLFEYFSETQRNKGNFPGRFSGRQFSNSRSEMNVSTLELGDSALYLCASSLGAAGANVLTFGAGSRLTVL.

The chain couples TRBV5-1 to TRBJ2-3; 8 bases line up with TRBD1. Unmatched junction bases numbered 12, after V lost 4 bases and J lost 2 bases. The CDR3 length is 17 residues. Germline CDR1 and CDR2: SGHRS and YFSETQ. CDR3 loop: CASSGADRVQVTDTQYF. The CDR3 bases are TGCGCCAGCAGCGGGGCGGACAGGGTACAAGTCACAGATACGCAGTATTTT.

Remarks on this clone: The same CDR3 arises from other DNA sequences in this sample as well. V usage is TRBV18 and J usage is TRBJ2-5; tentative D call: TRBD2 (6 bases). There are 14 residues in the CDR3. Deletions cut 1 base from V and 3 bases from J, with 9 bases between. Per the germline V gene, CDR1 is KGHSH and CDR2 is LQKENI. CDR3 amino acids: CASSPRGGEETQYF. CDR3 in DNA: TGTGCCAGCTCACCACGGGGAGGTGAAGAGACCCAGTACTTC.

The genes are TRBV28 and TRBJ2-7; D is ambiguous. The CDR3 is made up of 15 amino acids. Trimming stripped 2 bases from V and 5 bases from J, with 16 bases between. The V gene's germline CDR1 is MDHEN and CDR2 SYDVKM. The CDR3 region has the DNA TGTGCCAGCAGTTTAGACGGTGGCCGTTTCCACGAGCAGTACTTC. Translating gives CASSLDGGRFHEQYF.

The chain couples TRBV7-8 to TRBJ1-3; D is ambiguous. The CDR3 loop spans 15 amino acids. In germline, CDR1 is SGHVS, CDR2 FQNEAQ. V lost 1 base and J 4 bases, leaving 11 bases between the germline ends. The CDR3 DNA is TGTGCCAGCAGCTTAGGGCGAAGACGGGGAAACACCATATATTTT. It yields the protein CASSLGRRRGNTIYF.